Sequencing of this TCR beta chain was carried out in a study of Tregs in tolerant kidney transplant recipients. Here immunoSEQ multiplex PCR was the method, and the copy in TCRdb shows in-frame clones only, minus some. The table shows about 81,000 clones, with 90% to 95% occurring only once. The nonmyeloablative bone marrow transplants came from related graft donors, with transient mixed chimerism. Thawed PBMCs were FACS-sorted into unstimulated CD4+CD25+CD127- regulatory T cells, CD4+CD25- non-regulatory cells, CD4 and CD8 cells. Trimming removed 0 bases from V and 3 bases from J, with 12 bases in between. Germline assignment: CDR1 SGDLS and CDR2 YYNGEE. CDR3 length equals 16 residues.

This TCR came from a human patient who received a combined kidney and bone marrow transplant. Some T cells could come from the graft donor. V is TRBV9 and J is TRBJ2-2, with TRBD1 as a possible D gene (6 bases). The specimen was CD4+ T cells from blood (PBMCs), collected 24 months after the transplant. CDR3 amino acids: CASSVGGGIYTGELFF. In DNA, the CDR3 is TGTGCCAGCAGCGTAGGAGGGGGAATATACACCGGGGAGCTGTTTTTT.